These 8 T cell receptor beta chains originate from one sample sequenced in a study of blood T cell repertoires in COVID-19. The repertoire was sequenced with immunoSEQ multiplex PCR; TCRdb's copy has only in-frame clones and lacks some. The table records over 150,000 clones, approximately 73% of them present only once. Material: peripheral blood. Receptors originate from a woman of 80 years or more with acute or convalescent COVID-19.

The chain couples TRBV4-2 to TRBJ2-6; a weak D match, TRBD1 (5 bases). V lost 2 bases, J lost 0 bases, and 17 bases lay in between. CDR3 length equals 19 residues. The germline V gene has CDR1 LGHNA and CDR2 YNFKEQ. In nucleotides, the CDR3 is TGTGCCAGCAGCCAAAACGACCCTGGGGCTATCTCTGGGGCCAACGTCCTGACTTTC. Translated, it gives CASSQNDPGAISGANVLTF.

The chain carries TRBV2 and TRBJ2-5; 8 bases match TRBD1. Germline V lookup: CDR1 SNHLY, CDR2 FYNNEI. Trimming took 6 bases from V and 1 from J; bases not matched to a gene: 4. The CDR3 has 14 amino acids. CDR3 sequence (DNA): TGTGCCAGCAGGTCGACAGGGGCCCAAGAGACCCAGTACTTC. It is translated as CASRSTGAQETQYF.

The chain links TRBV7-9 to TRBJ1-6; TRBD1 matches at 8 bases. The germline gives CDR1 SEHNR, CDR2 FQNEAQ (reference sequence). This CDR3 is 15 amino acids long. After removal of 3 bases from V and 7 bases from J, the junction contained 5 bases not matched to a gene. The CDR3 region has the DNA TGTGCCAGCAGCTTCGGACAGGGAGAGAATTCACCCCTCCACTTT. Its protein is CASSFGQGENSPLHF.

Worth noting for this clone: At the DNA level, this CDR3 is encoded by other sequences in the same sample as well. The chain carries TRBV7-2 and TRBJ2-3, with 13 bases lining up with TRBD2. V gave up 1 base and J gave up 6 bases; unmatched junction bases: 4. CDR3 size: 16 residues. The germline CDR1 and CDR2 sequences are SGHTA and FQGNSA. For the CDR3, the DNA is TGTGCCAGCAGCTTAGAACTAGCGGGGGGGGTGGATACGCAGTATTTT. Translated: CASSLELAGGVDTQYF.

The chain recombines TRBV9 with TRBJ2-6; D is perhaps TRBD1 (6 bases). CDR3 size: 17 residues. CDR1 is SGDLS and CDR2 is YYNGEE in the germline V gene. Trimming removed 0 bases at V and 1 base at J, with 11 bases between. The CDR3 DNA follows: TGTGCCAGCAGCGTAGATGGGGGCCGATCTGGGGCCAACGTCCTGACTTTC. It is translated as CASSVDGGRSGANVLTF.

The chain joins TRBV18 to TRBJ2-7; no clear D. CDR3 length equals 14 residues. Between the trimmed V and J ends, which lost 3 bases and 5 bases, there was a span of 14 bases. Germline-derived CDR1 and CDR2 are KGHSH and LQKENI. The CDR3 DNA reads as TGTGCCAGCTCACCGGAGTTCATGACCCACGAGCAGTACTTC. Its translation is CASSPEFMTHEQYF.

The chain recombines TRBV19 with TRBJ2-7, with a possible D match to TRBD1 (6 bases). The CDR3 extends over 14 amino acids. The germline V gene encodes CDR1 LNHDA and CDR2 SQIVND (reference sequence). V lost 3 bases and J 1 base, leaving 10 bases between the germline ends. Here the CDR3 reads CASSMWDKSYEQYF. The DNA of the CDR3 is TGTGCCAGTAGTATGTGGGACAAGTCCTACGAGCAGTACTTC.

This chain joins TRBV5-1 and TRBJ2-5; 7 nucleotides match TRBD1. Unmatched junction bases numbered 7, after V lost 4 bases and J lost 1 base. The CDR3 is 15 amino acids. Germline V gene lookup returns CDR1 SGHRS and CDR2 YFSETQ. As DNA, the CDR3 is TGCGCCAGCAGCCGTTCGACAGGGACCCAAGAGACCCAGTACTTC. It encodes CASSRSTGTQETQYF.